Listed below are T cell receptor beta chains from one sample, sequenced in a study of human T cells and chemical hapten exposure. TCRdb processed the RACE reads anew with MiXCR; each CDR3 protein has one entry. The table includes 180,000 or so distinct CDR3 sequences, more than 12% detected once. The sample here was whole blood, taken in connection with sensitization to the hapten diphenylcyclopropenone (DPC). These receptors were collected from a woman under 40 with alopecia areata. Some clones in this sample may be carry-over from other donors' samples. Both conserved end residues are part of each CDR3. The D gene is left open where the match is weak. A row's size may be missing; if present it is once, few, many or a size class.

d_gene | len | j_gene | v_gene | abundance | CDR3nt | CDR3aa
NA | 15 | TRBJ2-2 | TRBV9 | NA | TGTGCCAGCAGCGTAGAAGGCAGGGCCACCGGGGAGCTGTTTTTT | CASSVEGRATGELFF
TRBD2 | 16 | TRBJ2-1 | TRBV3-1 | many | TGTGCCAGCAGCCTAGCGGGAGAAGTTTTTTACAATGAGCAGTTCTTC | CASSLAGEVFYNEQFF
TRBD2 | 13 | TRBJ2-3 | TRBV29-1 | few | TGCAGCGTCGACAATAGCGGGACAGATACGCAGTATTTT | CSVDNSGTDTQYF
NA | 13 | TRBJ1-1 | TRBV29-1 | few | TGCAGCGCTGGAGACACCTCGAACACTGAAGCTTTCTTT | CSAGDTSNTEAFF
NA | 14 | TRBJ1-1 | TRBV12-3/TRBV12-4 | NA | TGTGCCAGCAGTGGTGAAGTCTTGAACACTGAAGCTTTCTTT | CASSGEVLNTEAFF
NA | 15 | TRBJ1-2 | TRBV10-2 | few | TGCGCCAGCAGTGATCCCAGGGCTGGCGGCTATGGCTACACCTTC | CASSDPRAGGYGYTF
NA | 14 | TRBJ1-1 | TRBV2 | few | TGTGCCAGCAGTGAACGAACAGTTAACACTGAAGCTTTCTTT | CASSERTVNTEAFF
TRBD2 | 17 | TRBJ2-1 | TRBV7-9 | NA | TGTGCCAGCAGCGACGGCCCGGGACTAGTCTCCTACAATGAGCAGTTCTTC | CASSDGPGLVSYNEQFF
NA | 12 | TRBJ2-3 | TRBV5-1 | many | TGCGCCAGCAGCTTAACTCTCGATACGCAGTATTTT | CASSLTLDTQYF
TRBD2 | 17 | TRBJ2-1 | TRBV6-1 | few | TGTGCCAGCAGTGAAATACTAGCGGGGGCCTCCTACAATGAGCAGTTCTTC | CASSEILAGASYNEQFF
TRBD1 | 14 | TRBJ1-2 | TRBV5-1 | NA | TGCGCCAGCAGCTTGGAACAGGGGGCCTATGGCTACACCTTC | CASSLEQGAYGYTF
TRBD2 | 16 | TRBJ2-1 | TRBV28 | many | TGTGCCAGCAGTTTCCGAGGCGGGAGCTCCTACAATGAGCAGTTCTTC | CASSFRGGSSYNEQFF
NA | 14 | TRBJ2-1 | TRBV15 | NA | TGTGCCACCAGTGCGGAGAGCTCCTACAATGAGCAGTTCTTC | CATSAESSYNEQFF
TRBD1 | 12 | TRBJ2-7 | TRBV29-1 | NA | TGCAGCGTTGCACAGGGGACGTTCGAGCAGTACTTC | CSVAQGTFEQYF
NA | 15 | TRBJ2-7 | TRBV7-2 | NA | TGTGCCAGCAGCTTAGAGACCGAATCTTCCTACGAGCAGTACTTC | CASSLETESSYEQYF
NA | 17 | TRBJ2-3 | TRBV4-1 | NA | TGCGCCAGCAGCCCGCAGGGCGGGGTAGTGCGTGCAGATACGCAGTATTTT | CASSPQGGVVRADTQYF
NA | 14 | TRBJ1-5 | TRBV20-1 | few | TGCAGTGCCAAACGGGGGGGTGAAAGTCAGCCCCAGCATTTT | CSAKRGGESQPQHF
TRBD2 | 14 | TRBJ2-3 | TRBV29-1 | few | TGCAGCGTTTCTAGCGGAGAACTCACAGATACGCAGTATTTT | CSVSSGELTDTQYF
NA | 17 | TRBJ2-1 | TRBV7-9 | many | TGTGCCAGCAGCCTGCCGGTCGGGGGAAGCTCCTACAATGAGCAGTTCTTC | CASSLPVGGSSYNEQFF
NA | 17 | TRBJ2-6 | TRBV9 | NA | TGTGCCAGCAGCCCCGTCGTTGGGAACTCTGGGGCCAACGTCCTGACTTTC | CASSPVVGNSGANVLTF
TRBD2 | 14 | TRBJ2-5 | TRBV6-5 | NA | TGTGCCATCGCGACTAGCGGGGGCCGTGGGACCCAGTACTTC | CAIATSGGRGTQYF
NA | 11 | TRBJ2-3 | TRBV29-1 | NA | TGCAGCGTTGCAGGGAGAGATACGCAGTATTTT | CSVAGRDTQYF
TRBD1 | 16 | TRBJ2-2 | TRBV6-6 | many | TGTGCCAGCACCCTCAGGGGACAGGGGTACACCGGGGAGCTGTTTTTT | CASTLRGQGYTGELFF
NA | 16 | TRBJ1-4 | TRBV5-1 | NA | TGCGCCAGCAGCTTGGGGGCTGGGACCACTAATGAAAAACTGTTTTTT | CASSLGAGTTNEKLFF
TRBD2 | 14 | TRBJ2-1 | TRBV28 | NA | TGTGCCAGCAGTTCGGGACTAGCTAAGAATGAGCAGTTCTTC | CASSSGLAKNEQFF